A few counts support the clone carrying this T cell receptor beta chain. The antigen is not known. The data are from a study of cytomegalovirus exposure and HLA in healthy donors. General study points: A later analysis linked a missense variant in DCLRE1C to the trimming of TCR beta V and J genes.

The PCR employed 60 Vbeta primers together with 13 Jbeta primers. The protocol was immunoSEQ multiplex PCR, while the TCRdb copy is restricted to in-frame clones and leaves out a portion. The sample holds roughly 80,000 clones, about two thirds seen once. This CDR3 has 16 amino acids. Trimming pared 4 bases from V and 4 bases from J, leaving 18 bases between. Germline V gives CDR1 SGHNT, CDR2 YENEEA. This clonotype was sampled from a man aged 25 to 45 in good health and CMV-seropositive. The sequencing input was PBMCs. The chain recombines TRBV11-3 with TRBJ2-3; possible D gene TRBD2, 6 bases. As DNA, the CDR3 is TGTGCCAGCAGCTGGGTTGGCGGGAAGATTCCAGATACGCAGTATTTT. It yields the protein CASSWVGGKIPDTQYF.